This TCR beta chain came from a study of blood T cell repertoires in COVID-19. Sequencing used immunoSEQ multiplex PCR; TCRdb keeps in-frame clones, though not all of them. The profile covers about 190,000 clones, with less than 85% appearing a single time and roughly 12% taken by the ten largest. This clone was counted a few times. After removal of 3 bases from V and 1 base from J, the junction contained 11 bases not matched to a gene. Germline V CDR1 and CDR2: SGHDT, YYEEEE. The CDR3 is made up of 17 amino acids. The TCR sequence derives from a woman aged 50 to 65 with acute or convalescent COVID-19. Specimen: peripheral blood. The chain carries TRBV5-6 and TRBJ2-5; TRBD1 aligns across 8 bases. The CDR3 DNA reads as TGTGCCAGCAGCTCCCGGACAGGGTGGGACCTCCAAGAGACCCAGTACTTC. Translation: CASSSRTGWDLQETQYF.